The 5 T cell receptor beta chains reported below all come from one sample, sequenced in a study of blood T cell repertoires in COVID-19. TCRdb keeps only in-frame clones here, not all; method: immunoSEQ multiplex PCR. Among 150,000 to 200,000 clones listed, 80% to 90% were seen once. Sequencing was carried out using peripheral blood. All receptors come from a man aged 45-60 years with active or convalescent COVID-19.

This clone was detected only a few times. The V and J genes are TRBV18 and TRBJ2-5; 7 bases agree with TRBD1. The CDR3 has 13 amino acids. V lost 4 bases, J lost 4 bases, and 3 bases stayed unmatched. Germline V gene lookup returns CDR1 KGHSH and CDR2 LQKENI. CDR3 loop: CASSLQGRETQYF. CDR3 in DNA: TGTGCCAGCTCACTACAGGGGAGAGAGACCCAGTACTTC.

The V and J genes are TRBV6-5 and TRBJ2-3; perhaps TRBD1 as D (6 bases). Germline CDR1 is MNHEY and CDR2 is SVGAGI. The CDR3 is 13 residues long. V lost 6 bases to trimming and J lost 3 bases, with 10 bases between them. The CDR3 loop is CASRPDRTDTQYF. The CDR3 region has the DNA TGTGCCAGCAGACCCGACAGGACAGATACGCAGTATTTT.

The V call is TRBV5-1, the J call TRBJ1-4; 11 positions match TRBD1. Trimming removed 7 bases from V and 7 bases from J; junction bases left unmatched: 0. This CDR3 is built from 12 residues. Germline values: CDR1 SGHRS, CDR2 YFSETQ. CDR3 sequence reads: CASGTGGEKLFF. DNA of the CDR3: TGCGCCAGCGGGACAGGGGGTGAAAAACTGTTTTTT.

This chain uses TRBV7-3 with TRBJ2-5; the D gene is possibly TRBD2 (6 bases). This CDR3 is 15 amino acids long. Trimming took 5 bases from V and 5 from J, leaving 18 bases between them. Germline-derived CDR1 and CDR2 are SGHTA and FQGTGA. The CDR3 loop is CASSQAGLSSETQYF. DNA of the CDR3: TGTGCCAGCAGCCAGGCGGGGCTTAGTTCGGAGACCCAGTACTTC.

About this clone itself: Because the CDR3's place on the DNA is in doubt, the DNA is left out and the CDR3 is given as listed by TCRdb. This chain uses TRBV21-1 with TRBJ2-7; the table's D call TRBD1 went unverified against the DNA. TRBV21-1 is shown as a pseudogene. The CDR3 region is 14 residues in length, termini included. The CDR3 is CASSDSYCCYEQYF.